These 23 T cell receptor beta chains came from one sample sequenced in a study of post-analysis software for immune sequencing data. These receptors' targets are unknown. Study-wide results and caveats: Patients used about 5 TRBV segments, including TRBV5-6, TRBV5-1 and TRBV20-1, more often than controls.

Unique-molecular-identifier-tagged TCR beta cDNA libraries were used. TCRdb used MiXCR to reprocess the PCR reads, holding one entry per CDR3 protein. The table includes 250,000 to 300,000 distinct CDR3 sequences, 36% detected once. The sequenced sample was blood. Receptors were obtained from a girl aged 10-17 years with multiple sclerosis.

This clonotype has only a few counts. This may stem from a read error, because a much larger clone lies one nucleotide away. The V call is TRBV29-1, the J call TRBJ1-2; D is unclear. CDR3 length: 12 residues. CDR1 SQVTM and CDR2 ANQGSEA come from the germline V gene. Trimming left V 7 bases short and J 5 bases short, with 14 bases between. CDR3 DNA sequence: TGCAGCGGTGAGACTAGTGGATATGGCTACACCTTC. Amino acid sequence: CSGETSGYGYTF.

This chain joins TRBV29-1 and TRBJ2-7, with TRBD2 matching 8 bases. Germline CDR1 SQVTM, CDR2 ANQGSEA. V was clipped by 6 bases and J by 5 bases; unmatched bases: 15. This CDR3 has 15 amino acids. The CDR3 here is CSVRGAGTSLDEQYF. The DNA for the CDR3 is TGCAGCGTGAGGGGGGCCGGGACTAGTTTGGACGAGCAGTACTTC.

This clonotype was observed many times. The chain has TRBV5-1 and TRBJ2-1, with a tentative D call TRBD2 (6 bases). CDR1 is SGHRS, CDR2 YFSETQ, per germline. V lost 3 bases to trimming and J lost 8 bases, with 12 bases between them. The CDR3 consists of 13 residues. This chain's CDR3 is CASSWGERDEQFF. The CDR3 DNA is TGCGCCAGCAGCTGGGGAGAGCGGGATGAGCAGTTCTTC.

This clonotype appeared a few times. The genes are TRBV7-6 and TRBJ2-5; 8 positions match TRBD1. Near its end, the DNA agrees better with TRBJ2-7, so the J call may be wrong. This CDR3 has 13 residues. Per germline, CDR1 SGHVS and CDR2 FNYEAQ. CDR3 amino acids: CASSSRTGNEQYF. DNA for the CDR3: TGTGCCAGCAGCTCTCGGACAGGGAACGAGCAGTACTTC.

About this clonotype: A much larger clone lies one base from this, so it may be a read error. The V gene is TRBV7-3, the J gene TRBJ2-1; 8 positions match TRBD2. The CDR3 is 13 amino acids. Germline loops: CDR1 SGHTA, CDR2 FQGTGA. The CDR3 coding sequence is TGTGCCGGCAGCCCACCGTGGACTAGCGAGCAGTTCTTC. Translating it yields CAGSPPWTSEQFF. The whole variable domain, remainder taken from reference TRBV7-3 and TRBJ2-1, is GAGVSQTPSNKVTEKGKYVELRCDPISGHTALYWYRQSLGQGPEFLIYFQGTGAADDSGLPNDRFFAVRPEGSVSTLKIQRTERGDSAVYLCAGSPPWTSEQFFGPGTRLTVL.

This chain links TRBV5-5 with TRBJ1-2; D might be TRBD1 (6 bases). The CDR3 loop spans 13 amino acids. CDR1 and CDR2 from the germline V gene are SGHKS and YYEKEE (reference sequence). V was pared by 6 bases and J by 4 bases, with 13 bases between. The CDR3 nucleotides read TGTGCCAGCACTTTGACAGGCTTCTATGGCTACACCTTC. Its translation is CASTLTGFYGYTF.

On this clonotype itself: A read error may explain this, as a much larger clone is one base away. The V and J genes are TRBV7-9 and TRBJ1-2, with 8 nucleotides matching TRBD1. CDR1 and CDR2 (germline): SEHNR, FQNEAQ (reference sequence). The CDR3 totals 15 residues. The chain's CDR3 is CVSSSLTGVNYGYTF. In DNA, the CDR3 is TGTGTCAGCAGCTCACTGACAGGGGTAAACTATGGCTACACCTTC.

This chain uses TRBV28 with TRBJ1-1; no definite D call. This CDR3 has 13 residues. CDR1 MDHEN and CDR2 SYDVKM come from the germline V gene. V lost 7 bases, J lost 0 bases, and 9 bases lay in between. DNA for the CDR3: TGTGCCAGCAAGACATTCATGAACACTGAAGCTTTCTTT. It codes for CASKTFMNTEAFF.

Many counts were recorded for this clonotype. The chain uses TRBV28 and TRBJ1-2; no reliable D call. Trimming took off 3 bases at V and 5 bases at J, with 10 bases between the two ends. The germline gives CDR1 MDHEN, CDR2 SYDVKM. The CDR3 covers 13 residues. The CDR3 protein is CASSFPDGYGYTF. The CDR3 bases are TGTGCCAGCAGTTTTCCGGACGGTTATGGCTACACCTTC.

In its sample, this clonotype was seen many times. CDR3 coding DNA: TGTGCCAGCAGCCCGAGTCGGGCAGTTGAAAAACTGTTTTTT. Residues: CASSPSRAVEKLFF. J is TRBJ1-4 and V is TRBV7-8; the D is unclear. Per germline, CDR1 SGHVS and CDR2 FQNEAQ. This CDR3 region has 14 residues. Trimming pared 5 bases from V and 7 bases from J, leaving 14 bases between.

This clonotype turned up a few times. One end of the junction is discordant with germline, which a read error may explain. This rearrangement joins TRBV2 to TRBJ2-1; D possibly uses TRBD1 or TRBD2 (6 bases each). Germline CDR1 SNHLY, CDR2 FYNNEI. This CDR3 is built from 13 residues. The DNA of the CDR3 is TGTGCCAGCAGGGAAGCCGGGGGCCATGAGCAGTTCTTC. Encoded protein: CASREAGGHEQFF.

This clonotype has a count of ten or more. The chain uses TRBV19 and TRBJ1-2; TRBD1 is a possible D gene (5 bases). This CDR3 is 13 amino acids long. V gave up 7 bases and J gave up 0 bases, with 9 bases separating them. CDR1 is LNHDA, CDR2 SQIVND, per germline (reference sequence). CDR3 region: CASTRVANYGYTF. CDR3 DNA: TGTGCCAGTACCAGGGTAGCTAACTATGGCTACACCTTC. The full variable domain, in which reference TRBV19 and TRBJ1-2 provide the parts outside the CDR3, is DGGITQSPKYLFRKEGQNVTLSCEQNLNHDAMYWYRQDPGQGLRLIYYSQIVNDFQKGDIAEGYSVSREKKESFPLTVTSAQKNPTAFYLCASTRVANYGYTFGSGTRLTVV.

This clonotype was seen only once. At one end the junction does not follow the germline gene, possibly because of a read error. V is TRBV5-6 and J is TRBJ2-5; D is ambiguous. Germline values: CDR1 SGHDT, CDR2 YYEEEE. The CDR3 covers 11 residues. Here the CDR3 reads CASSLVEIQYF. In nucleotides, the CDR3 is TGTGCCAGCAGCTTAGTGGAGATCCAGTACTTC.

The CDR3 protein is CASTGPPGEQFF. The CDR3 nucleotides read TGTGCCAGCACAGGGCCCCCGGGAGAGCAGTTCTTC. The chain recombines TRBV6-2 or TRBV6-3 with TRBJ2-1; perhaps D is TRBD1 or TRBD2 (5 bases each). V was trimmed by 7 bases and J by 10 bases, leaving 14 bases between them. The CDR3 spans 12 residues. Germline V gene lookup returns CDR1 MNHEY and CDR2 SVGEGT.

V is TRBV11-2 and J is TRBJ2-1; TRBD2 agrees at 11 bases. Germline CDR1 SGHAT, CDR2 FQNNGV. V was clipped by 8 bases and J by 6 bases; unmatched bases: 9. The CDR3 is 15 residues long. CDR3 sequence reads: CASAPGTSGLNEQFF. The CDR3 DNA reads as TGTGCCAGCGCCCCCGGGACTAGCGGCCTCAATGAGCAGTTCTTC.

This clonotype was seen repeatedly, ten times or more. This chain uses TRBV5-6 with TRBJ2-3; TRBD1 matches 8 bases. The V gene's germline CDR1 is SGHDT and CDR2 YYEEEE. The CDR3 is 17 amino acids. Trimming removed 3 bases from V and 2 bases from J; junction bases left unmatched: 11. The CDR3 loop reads CASSWRAGGAPTDTQYF. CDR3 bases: TGTGCCAGCAGCTGGCGGGCAGGGGGCGCCCCCACAGATACGCAGTATTTT. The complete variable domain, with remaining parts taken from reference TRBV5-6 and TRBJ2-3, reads DAGVTQSPTHLIKTRGQQVTLRCSPKSGHDTVSWYQQALGQGPQFIFQYYEEEERQRGNFPDRFSGHQFPNYSSELNVNALLLGDSALYLCASSWRAGGAPTDTQYFGPGTRLTVL.

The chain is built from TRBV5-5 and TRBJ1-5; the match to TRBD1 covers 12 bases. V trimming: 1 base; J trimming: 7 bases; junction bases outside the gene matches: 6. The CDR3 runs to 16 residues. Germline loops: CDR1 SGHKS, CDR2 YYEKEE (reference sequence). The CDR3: CASSLSGQGAGQPQHF. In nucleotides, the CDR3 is TGTGCCAGCAGCTTGTCGGGACAGGGGGCAGGGCAGCCCCAGCATTTT.

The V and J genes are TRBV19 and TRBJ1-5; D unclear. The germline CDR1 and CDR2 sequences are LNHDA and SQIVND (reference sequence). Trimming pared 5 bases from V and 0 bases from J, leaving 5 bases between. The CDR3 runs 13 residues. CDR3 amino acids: CASSSSSNQPQHF. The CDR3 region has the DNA TGTGCCAGTAGTTCCAGTAGCAATCAGCCCCAGCATTTT. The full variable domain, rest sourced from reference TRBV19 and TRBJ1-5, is DGGITQSPKYLFRKEGQNVTLSCEQNLNHDAMYWYRQDPGQGLRLIYYSQIVNDFQKGDIAEGYSVSREKKESFPLTVTSAQKNPTAFYLCASSSSSNQPQHFGDGTRLSIL.

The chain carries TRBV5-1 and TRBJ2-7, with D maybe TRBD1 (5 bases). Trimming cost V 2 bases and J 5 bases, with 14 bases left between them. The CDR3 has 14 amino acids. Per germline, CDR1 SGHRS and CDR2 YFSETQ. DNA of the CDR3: TGCGCCAGCAGCTTACTCCAGGGTCCCAACGAGCAGTACTTC. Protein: CASSLLQGPNEQYF.

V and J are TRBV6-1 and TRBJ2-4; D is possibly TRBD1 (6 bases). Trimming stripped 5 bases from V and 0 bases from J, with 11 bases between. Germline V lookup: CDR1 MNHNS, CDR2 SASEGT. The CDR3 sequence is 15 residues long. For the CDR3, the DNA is TGTGCCAGCAGTAACAGGGATCTAGCCAAAAACATTCAGTACTTC. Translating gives CASSNRDLAKNIQYF.

CDR3 protein: CAITRSGGVDTQYF. CDR3 in DNA: TGTGCCATCACTCGAAGCGGGGGTGTCGATACGCAGTATTTT. The gene calls are TRBV10-3 and TRBJ2-3, with 8 bases that match TRBD2. The CDR3 has 14 residues. With V trimmed by 7 bases and J by 6 bases, 9 bases remained unmatched. Germline V lookup: CDR1 ENHRY, CDR2 SYGVKD.

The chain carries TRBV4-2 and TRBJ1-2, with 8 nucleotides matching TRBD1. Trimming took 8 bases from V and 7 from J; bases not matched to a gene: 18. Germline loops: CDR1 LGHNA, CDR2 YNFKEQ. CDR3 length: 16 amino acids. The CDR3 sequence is CASRGIDQGAVGGYTF. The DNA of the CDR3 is TGTGCCAGCCGGGGGATCGACCAGGGGGCTGTCGGTGGCTACACCTTC.

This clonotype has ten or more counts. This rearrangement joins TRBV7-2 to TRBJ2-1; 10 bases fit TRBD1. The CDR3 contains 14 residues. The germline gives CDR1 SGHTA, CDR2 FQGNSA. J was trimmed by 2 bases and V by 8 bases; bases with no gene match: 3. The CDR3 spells CASLGQGTYNEQFF. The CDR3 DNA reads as TGTGCCAGCTTGGGACAGGGGACCTACAATGAGCAGTTCTTC.